This entry lists 26 T cell receptor beta chains sequenced from one sample in a study of CD8 T cells in ankylosing spondylitis. Study outcomes and limitations: About 8 highly homologous variants made up a TCR beta motif, and this motif appeared characteristic of ankylosing spondylitis blood.

Antigen specificity for these receptors is unknown. TCRdb re-called the 5' RACE reads through MiXCR, storing one row per CDR3 protein. The table has some 450,000 distinct CDR3 sequences, 15% to 20% seen once. What was sequenced was blood, either unsorted or a sorted T cell fraction (not recorded which). These receptors came from a male donor with ankylosing spondylitis.

A few counts support this clonotype. This chain uses TRBV6-1 with TRBJ2-1; TRBD1 aligns across 7 bases. The CDR3 has 15 amino acids. Per the germline V gene, CDR1 is MNHNS and CDR2 is SASEGT. With V trimmed by 4 bases and J by 0 bases, 3 bases remained unmatched. CDR3 sequence: CASSGTGDSYNEQFF. The DNA of the CDR3 is TGTGCCAGCAGTGGGACAGGCGACTCCTACAATGAGCAGTTCTTC.

This clonotype was counted only a few times. CDR3 amino acids: CSARDRGRAANEKLFF. CDR3 sequence (DNA): TGCAGTGCTAGAGATCGAGGCAGGGCGGCGAATGAAAAACTGTTTTTT. The genes are TRBV20-1 and TRBJ1-4; a weak D match, TRBD1 (5 bases). Trimming took 0 bases from V and 5 from J, leaving 16 bases between them. From germline, CDR1 is DFQATT and CDR2 SNEGSKA (reference sequence). The CDR3 length is 16 residues.

CDR3 coding DNA: TGTGCCAGCAGCACCCTGGACAGGCGCGGGTTGGAGACCCAGTACTTC. Its protein product is CASSTLDRRGLETQYF. This rearrangement joins TRBV7-2 to TRBJ2-5, with 7 bases matching TRBD1. Per the germline V gene, CDR1 is SGHTA and CDR2 is FQGNSA. This CDR3 has 16 residues. With 5 bases clipped from V and 5 bases from J, the junction kept 14 bases outside the gene matches.

V usage is TRBV9 and J usage is TRBJ1-1; TRBD1 agrees at 8 bases. V lost 7 bases, J lost 6 bases, and 5 bases stayed unmatched. This CDR3 has 12 amino acids. CDR1 is SGDLS, CDR2 YYNGEE, per germline. CDR3 sequence: CASGQGSSEAFF. The CDR3 nucleotides read TGTGCCAGCGGACAGGGAAGTTCTGAAGCTTTCTTT.

This rearrangement joins TRBV18 to TRBJ2-4; D possibly corresponds to TRBD1 (6 bases). The CDR3 has 16 residues. V shed 3 bases and J shed 0 bases, with 12 bases lying between them. Germline CDR1 KGHSH, CDR2 LQKENI. CDR3 in DNA: TGTGCCAGCTCACCGGGGGCGGAACTAGCCAAAAACATTCAGTACTTC. Translating gives CASSPGAELAKNIQYF. Looking up the rest from reference TRBV18 and TRBJ2-4 gives the full variable domain: NAGVMQNPRHLVRRRGQEARLRCSPMKGHSHVYWYRQLPEEGLKFMVYLQKENIIDESGMPKERFSAEFPKEGPSILRIQQVVRGDSAAYFCASSPGAELAKNIQYFGAGTRLSVL.

A note on this clonotype: Given a much more abundant clone one base away, this may be a read error. The chain recombines TRBV3-1 with TRBJ1-3; D is ambiguous. The germline V gene encodes CDR1 LGHDT and CDR2 YNNKEL (reference sequence). There are 15 residues in the CDR3. The CDR3 loop reads CATSQAPGSGNTIYF. Written as DNA, the CDR3 is TGTGCCACCAGCCAAGCGCCCGGCTCTGGAAACACCATATATTTT.

V and J are TRBV5-6 and TRBJ2-5, with 10 bases fitting TRBD2. This CDR3 contains 15 residues. The junction had 7 bases not matched to a gene; V was cut back by 5 bases and J by 3 bases. The germline V gene has CDR1 SGHDT and CDR2 YYEEEE. The CDR3, as DNA: TGTGCCAGCAGAGGGAGCGGGAGGGCCAAAGAGACCCAGTACTTC. Translation: CASRGSGRAKETQYF.

The CDR3 sequence is CASSLAIRDGNTIYF. As DNA, the CDR3 is TGTGCCAGCAGCTTAGCTATCAGAGATGGAAACACCATATATTTT. The V call is TRBV7-9, the J call TRBJ1-3; D not certain. The length of the CDR3 is 15 residues. Germline V CDR1 and CDR2: SEHNR, FQNEAQ (reference sequence). Deletions cut 0 bases from V and 3 bases from J, with 9 bases between.

Ten or more counts support this clonotype. This chain uses TRBV5-1 with TRBJ2-1, with 7 bases matching TRBD1. Germline V CDR1 and CDR2: SGHRS, YFSETQ. With 4 bases clipped from V and 3 bases from J, the junction kept 7 bases outside the gene matches. The CDR3 is 15 amino acids. CDR3 loop: CASSPGQTNYNEQFF. The CDR3 region has the DNA TGCGCCAGCAGCCCGGGACAGACTAACTACAATGAGCAGTTCTTC.

The chain combines TRBV28 with TRBJ1-2, with D possibly being TRBD1 (6 bases). The CDR3 loop spans 14 amino acids. Trimming shortened V by 4 bases and J by 5 bases, and 14 bases separated the two germline ends. CDR1 is MDHEN, CDR2 SYDVKM, per germline. In nucleotides, the CDR3 is TGTGCCAGCAGTTCACGACAGGCTCTATATGGCTACACCTTC. It yields the protein CASSSRQALYGYTF.

In its sample, this clonotype was seen a few times. The chain recombines TRBV18 with TRBJ2-5; 7 nucleotides line up with TRBD1. The length of the CDR3 is 13 residues. The germline gives CDR1 KGHSH, CDR2 LQKENI. V was pared by 5 bases and J by 2 bases, with 2 bases of the junction left unmatched. CDR3 loop: CASSMGQQETQYF. Here the CDR3 DNA reads TGTGCCAGCTCAATGGGACAGCAAGAGACCCAGTACTTC.

V and J are TRBV18 and TRBJ2-3, with no clear D. The CDR3 has 11 amino acids. The V gene's germline CDR1 is KGHSH and CDR2 LQKENI. V was clipped by 8 bases and J by 0 bases, with 3 bases between them. For the CDR3, the DNA is TGTGCCAGCCCGAGCACAGATACGCAGTATTTT. Protein sequence: CASPSTDTQYF.

V and J are TRBV12-1 and TRBJ2-7; no DNA check was done on the table's D call, TRBD1. TRBV12-1 is a pseudogene locus. CDR3 length equals 13 residues. This CDR3 is CASSLPGGHEQYF. The CDR3 nucleotides read TGTGCCAGCAGCTTGCCCGGGGGCCACGAGCAGTACTTC.

The CDR3 sequence is CASSFYQETQYF. The CDR3 DNA reads as TGTGCCAGCAGCTTCTACCAAGAGACCCAGTACTTC. The chain uses TRBV5-5 and TRBJ2-5; D call uncertain. Trimming removed 2 bases at V and 0 bases at J, with 2 bases between. CDR1 SGHKS and CDR2 YYEKEE come from the germline V gene (reference sequence). The CDR3 is 12 residues long.

This clonotype was observed many times. CDR3 bases: TGCGCCAGCAGCGCCGTGAGCACCGGGGAGCTGTTTTTT. It encodes CASSAVSTGELFF. The chain joins TRBV5-1 to TRBJ2-2; D uncertain. Per germline, CDR1 SGHRS and CDR2 YFSETQ. The CDR3 loop spans 13 amino acids. Trimming pared 4 bases from V and 4 bases from J, leaving 8 bases between.

The V call is TRBV6-5, the J call TRBJ1-2; TRBD1 matches 9 bases. From germline, CDR1 is MNHEY and CDR2 SVGAGI. The CDR3 consists of 15 residues. The trim removed 2 bases at V and 5 bases at J, leaving 6 bases unmatched. The CDR3 nucleotides read TGTGCCAGCAGTTACAGGGGCGGACAGGGGTATGGCTACACCTTC. It is translated as CASSYRGGQGYGYTF.

This clonotype was seen repeatedly, ten times or more. V and J are TRBV15 and TRBJ2-5; D is uncertain. Trimming removed 1 base from V and 1 base from J, with 10 bases in between. The CDR3 consists of 15 residues. Per the germline V gene, CDR1 is LNHNV and CDR2 is YYDKDF (reference sequence). The CDR3 reads CATSRAPLLQETQYF. The CDR3 DNA reads as TGTGCCACCAGCAGAGCCCCGTTACTCCAAGAGACCCAGTACTTC.

V is TRBV24-1 and J is TRBJ2-7, with 14 bases that match TRBD2. With V trimmed by 3 bases and J by 5 bases, 5 bases remained unmatched. The CDR3 has 16 residues. Per germline, CDR1 KGHDR and CDR2 SFDVKD. The CDR3 is CATSDAGLAGGHEQYF. In DNA, the CDR3 is TGTGCCACCAGTGATGCCGGACTAGCGGGAGGTCACGAGCAGTACTTC.

The rearrangement links TRBV29-1 to TRBJ2-3, with 7 bases lining up with TRBD2. From germline, CDR1 is SQVTM and CDR2 ANQGSEA. This CDR3 is 13 amino acids long. V lost 6 bases to trimming and J lost 3 bases; unmatched junction nucleotides: 6. CDR3 nucleotides: TGCAGCGTGGATGTTAGCGGGACAGATACGCAGTATTTT. It translates to CSVDVSGTDTQYF.

The table lists this clonotype with a few counts. The J gene is TRBJ2-5, the V gene TRBV27; tentative D call: TRBD2 (5 bases). The CDR3 has 14 residues. Between the trimmed V and J ends, which lost 4 bases and 8 bases, there was a span of 17 bases. Germline CDR1 MNHEY, CDR2 SMNVEV (reference sequence). As DNA, the CDR3 is TGTGCCAGCAGTTCTGGACTCAAGTTTGGAACCCAGTACTTC. Protein sequence: CASSSGLKFGTQYF.

This clonotype was observed a handful of times. This chain joins TRBV20-1 and TRBJ2-3; 8 nucleotides line up with TRBD2. The CDR3 is made up of 15 amino acids. Germline V lookup: CDR1 DFQATT, CDR2 SNEGSKA (reference sequence). V shed 1 base and J 1 base; nucleotides not matched to a gene: 4. Here the CDR3 DNA reads TGCAGTGCTAGAGGAGGAGCGGGGGGCACAGATACGCAGTATTTT. This encodes CSARGGAGGTDTQYF.

J is TRBJ2-3 and V is TRBV5-1, with D tentatively TRBD1 (5 bases). The CDR3 sequence is 17 residues long. The V gene's germline CDR1 is SGHRS and CDR2 YFSETQ. Trimming took off 0 bases at V and 4 bases at J, with 18 bases between the two ends. The CDR3 sequence: CASSLAPLSTGADTQYF. CDR3 DNA: TGCGCCAGCAGCTTGGCCCCCCTTAGCACAGGCGCAGATACGCAGTATTTT.

The chain combines TRBV4-1 with TRBJ2-5; D is unresolved. V lost 0 bases to trimming and J lost 0 bases, with 5 bases between them. The CDR3 runs 14 residues. Germline CDR1 MGHRA, CDR2 YSYEKL. The CDR3 region is CASSQDSYQETQYF. Written as DNA, the CDR3 is TGCGCCAGCAGCCAAGATTCGTACCAAGAGACCCAGTACTTC.

This chain links TRBV6-5 with TRBJ2-2; maybe TRBD1 (6 bases). Germline V CDR1 and CDR2: MNHEY, SVGAGI. The CDR3 consists of 17 residues. The V end was cut by 0 bases, the J end by 5 bases, with 16 bases between. The CDR3 loop reads CASSYSRPTQGTGELFF. The CDR3 coding sequence is TGTGCCAGCAGTTACTCGAGGCCGACCCAGGGGACCGGGGAGCTGTTTTTT.

This chain connects TRBV7-9 to TRBJ2-7; 11 bases are a match to TRBD1. Germline CDR1 is SEHNR and CDR2 is FQNEAQ (reference sequence). After removal of 5 bases from V and 3 bases from J, the junction contained 6 bases not matched to a gene. CDR3 length: 15 amino acids. The CDR3 sequence: CASSDPGQGGYEQYF. DNA of the CDR3: TGTGCCAGCAGCGACCCGGGACAGGGGGGCTACGAGCAGTACTTC.

Concerning this clonotype: Mismatch with germline at one junction end may stem from a read error. The V call is TRBV20-1, the J call TRBJ2-7, with a weak D call TRBD1 (6 bases). CDR3 length: 12 residues. CDR1 is DFQATT and CDR2 is SNEGSKA in the germline V gene (reference sequence). Here the CDR3 DNA reads TGCAGTGCTGGAGACAGGATCCACGAGCAGTACTTC. It codes for CSAGDRIHEQYF.